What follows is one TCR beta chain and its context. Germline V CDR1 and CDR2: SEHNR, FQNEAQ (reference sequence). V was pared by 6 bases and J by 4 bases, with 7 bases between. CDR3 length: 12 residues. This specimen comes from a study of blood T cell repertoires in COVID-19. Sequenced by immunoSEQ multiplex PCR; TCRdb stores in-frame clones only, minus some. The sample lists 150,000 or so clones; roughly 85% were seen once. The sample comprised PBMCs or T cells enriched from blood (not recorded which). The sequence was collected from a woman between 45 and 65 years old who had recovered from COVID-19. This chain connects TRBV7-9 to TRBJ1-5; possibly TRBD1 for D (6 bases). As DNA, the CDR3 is TGTGCCAGCAGTACAGGGAATCAGCCCCAGCATTTT. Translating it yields CASSTGNQPQHF.